This entry lists 30 T cell receptor beta chains sequenced from one sample in a study of blood T cell repertoires in COVID-19. Assay: immunoSEQ multiplex PCR; the TCRdb copy retains only in-frame clones and omits some. The sample includes around 450,000 clones, around nine tenths of them seen just once. The sequenced sample was peripheral blood. Receptor source: a woman aged 25 to 39 with acute or convalescent COVID-19.

The chain recombines TRBV19 with TRBJ1-2, with TRBD1 as a possible D gene (6 bases). The CDR3 consists of 14 residues. The V gene's germline CDR1 is LNHDA and CDR2 SQIVND (reference sequence). Deletions cut 5 bases from V and 11 bases from J, with 21 bases between. The CDR3 is CASSLQGNDLRYTF. The CDR3 DNA is TGTGCCAGTAGTCTTCAGGGGAACGATCTGCGTTACACCTTC.

The chain is built from TRBV19 and TRBJ1-5, with D possibly TRBD1 on 6 matching bases. This CDR3 contains 15 residues. Trimming removed 7 bases from V and 1 base from J, with 14 bases in between. CDR1 is LNHDA, CDR2 SQIVND, per germline (reference sequence). The chain's CDR3 is CASTLGTLSNQPQHF. CDR3 nucleotides: TGTGCCAGTACGCTGGGGACACTCAGCAATCAGCCCCAGCATTTT.

The J gene is TRBJ2-3, the V gene TRBV7-2, with 10 bases aligning to TRBD2. This CDR3 is built from 15 residues. In germline, CDR1 is SGHTA, CDR2 FQGNSA. V dropped 3 bases and J dropped 5; count of bases not matched to a gene: 5. The CDR3 nucleotides read TGTGCCAGCAGCTTTAGCGGGGGGACGGTAGATACGCAGTATTTT. Translation: CASSFSGGTVDTQYF.

CDR3 region: CASSFKAGNYGYTF. The CDR3, as DNA: TGTGCCAGCAGTTTTAAGGCAGGAAACTATGGCTACACCTTC. This rearrangement joins TRBV7-8 to TRBJ1-2; D gene uncertain. This CDR3 contains 14 residues. Germline CDR1 SGHVS, CDR2 FQNEAQ. V lost 6 bases and J 2 bases, leaving 13 bases between the germline ends.

This chain joins TRBV3-1 (or the pseudogene TRBV3-2) and TRBJ1-2, with 8 bases lining up with TRBD1. With 0 bases clipped from V and 12 bases from J, the junction kept 9 bases outside the gene matches. Germline CDR1 and CDR2: LGHDT and YNNKEL (reference sequence). This CDR3 has 14 amino acids. The CDR3 sequence is CASSQDDYGQGNTF. For the CDR3, the DNA is TGTGCCAGCAGCCAAGATGATTACGGACAGGGAAACACCTTC.

CDR3 sequence reads: CASSPRRGGGELFF. The CDR3 DNA follows: TGTGCCAGCAGCCCCAGAAGGGGGGGCGGGGAGCTGTTTTTT. The J gene is TRBJ2-2, the V gene TRBV3-1 (or the pseudogene TRBV3-2); tentative D call: TRBD2 (7 bases). Trimming removed 4 bases at V and 7 bases at J, with 13 bases between. The CDR3 covers 14 residues. Germline V CDR1 and CDR2: LGHDT, YNNKEL (reference sequence).

The chain joins TRBV11-2 to TRBJ1-4; no clear D. This CDR3 has 15 amino acids. The germline gives CDR1 SGHAT, CDR2 FQNNGV. V lost 1 base, J lost 2 bases, and 8 bases lay in between. CDR3 sequence (DNA): TGTGCCAGCAGCTTAGGCGTAGTTACTAATGAAAAACTGTTTTTT. The encoded protein is CASSLGVVTNEKLFF. The full variable domain, completed using reference TRBV11-2 and TRBJ1-4, is EAGVAQSPRYKIIEKRQSVAFWCNPISGHATLYWYQQILGQGPKLLIQFQNNGVVDDSQLPKDRFSAERLKGVDSTLKIQPAKLEDSAVYLCASSLGVVTNEKLFFGSGTQLSVL.

The chain uses TRBV18 and TRBJ2-5, with 11 nucleotides matching TRBD2. Looked up from germline, CDR1 is KGHSH and CDR2 is LQKENI. CDR3 length equals 16 residues. V dropped 3 bases and J dropped 3; count of bases not matched to a gene: 6. DNA for the CDR3: TGTGCCAGCTCACCGTTTAGCGGGGGGGCGGAAGAGACCCAGTACTTC. Protein sequence: CASSPFSGGAEETQYF. The full variable domain, its missing parts supplied by reference TRBV18 and TRBJ2-5, is NAGVMQNPRHLVRRRGQEARLRCSPMKGHSHVYWYRQLPEEGLKFMVYLQKENIIDESGMPKERFSAEFPKEGPSILRIQQVVRGDSAAYFCASSPFSGGAEETQYFGPGTRLLVL.

This rearrangement joins TRBV3-1 (or the pseudogene TRBV3-2) to TRBJ2-2; no definite D call. Germline V gene data show CDR1 as LGHDT and CDR2 as YNNKEL (reference sequence). V lost 0 bases, J lost 0 bases, and 5 bases lay in between. The CDR3 covers 15 residues. CDR3 amino acids: CASSQDRPNTGELFF. The CDR3 DNA reads as TGTGCCAGCAGCCAAGACAGGCCGAACACCGGGGAGCTGTTTTTT.

The rearrangement uses TRBV2 and TRBJ2-3; 15 bases are shared with TRBD2. V shed 4 bases and J 4 bases; nucleotides not matched to a gene: 3. CDR3 length equals 16 residues. Germline CDR1 and CDR2: SNHLY and FYNNEI. The CDR3: CASSGTSGGVSDTQYF. The CDR3 DNA reads as TGTGCCAGCAGTGGGACTAGCGGGGGGGTCTCAGATACGCAGTATTTT. The entire variable domain, with the rest obtained from reference TRBV2 and TRBJ2-3, is as follows: EPEVTQTPSHQVTQMGQEVILRCVPISNHLYFYWYRQILGQKVEFLVSFYNNEISEKSEIFDDQFSVERPDGSNFTLKIRSTKLEDSAMYFCASSGTSGGVSDTQYFGPGTRLTVL.

V gene TRBV28 combines with J gene TRBJ2-2; D remains ambiguous. CDR3 length equals 14 residues. The germline V gene encodes CDR1 MDHEN and CDR2 SYDVKM. Trimming shortened V by 6 bases and J by 4 bases, and 12 bases separated the two germline ends. Written as DNA, the CDR3 is TGTGCCAGCAGCCTAAGTAACGTCACCGGGGAGCTGTTTTTT. It encodes CASSLSNVTGELFF.

The J gene is TRBJ1-2, the V gene TRBV29-1; TRBD1 might be the D (6 bases). CDR1 and CDR2 from the germline V gene are SQVTM and ANQGSEA. The CDR3 totals 10 residues. Trimming took off 6 bases at V and 6 bases at J, with 8 bases between the two ends. CDR3 bases: TGCAGCGTCTACAGGGATGGCTACACCTTC. Translation: CSVYRDGYTF.

The genes are TRBV13 and TRBJ2-7; 11 positions match TRBD1. Germline V gene data show CDR1 as PRHDT and CDR2 as FYEKMQ (reference sequence). The length of the CDR3 is 13 residues. With V trimmed by 5 bases and J by 6 bases, 3 bases remained unmatched. The DNA of the CDR3 is TGTGCCAGCAGCCTGGGACAGGGGGGCGAGCAGTACTTC. It codes for CASSLGQGGEQYF.

The V gene is TRBV19, the J gene TRBJ1-1; no clear D. The CDR3 extends over 11 amino acids. V was cut by 6 bases and J by 4 bases, with 6 bases left in between. The germline CDR1 and CDR2 sequences are LNHDA and SQIVND (reference sequence). This CDR3 is CASRAGTEAFF. In DNA, the CDR3 is TGTGCCAGTAGAGCGGGCACTGAAGCTTTCTTT.

This chain links TRBV7-3 with TRBJ2-3, with 10 bases that match TRBD2. Trimming at V came to 2 bases and at J to 5 bases, leaving 4 bases not matched to a gene. CDR1 SGHTA and CDR2 FQGTGA come from the germline V gene. This CDR3 is 15 amino acids long. CDR3 in DNA: TGTGCCAGCAGCTTACAGCGGGGGGGTGGAGATACGCAGTATTTT. This sequence encodes CASSLQRGGGDTQYF.

The gene calls are TRBV4-1 and TRBJ1-1; tentatively, D is TRBD1 (6 bases). Germline values: CDR1 MGHRA, CDR2 YSYEKL. V shed 4 bases and J shed 4 bases, with 13 bases lying between them. The CDR3 spans 14 residues. The CDR3 sequence is CASSPEGGGTEAFF. Here the CDR3 DNA reads TGCGCCAGCAGCCCAGAGGGGGGGGGCACTGAAGCTTTCTTT.

This chain connects TRBV27 to TRBJ2-7; D perhaps matches TRBD1 (5 bases). The V end was cut by 6 bases, the J end by 5 bases, with 11 bases between. The CDR3 has 12 residues. The germline CDR1 and CDR2 sequences are MNHEY and SMNVEV (reference sequence). The CDR3 spells CASSPTGNEQYF. DNA for the CDR3: TGTGCCAGCAGCCCCACAGGAAACGAGCAGTACTTC.

The gene calls are TRBV4-1 and TRBJ2-3, with 7 bases identical to TRBD1. The CDR3 has 15 residues. CDR1 is MGHRA and CDR2 is YSYEKL in the germline V gene. V lost 4 bases to trimming and J lost 0 bases; unmatched junction nucleotides: 4. CDR3 loop: CASSPRDSSTDTQYF. CDR3 DNA sequence: TGCGCCAGCAGCCCCCGGGACAGCAGCACAGATACGCAGTATTTT.

This clone was seen only once. The chain carries TRBV2 and TRBJ2-5; weak D call: TRBD2 (5 bases). This CDR3 has 13 residues. Trimming shortened V by 6 bases and J by 3 bases, and 11 bases separated the two germline ends. CDR1 SNHLY and CDR2 FYNNEI come from the germline V gene. CDR3 protein: CASSLGVEETQYF. DNA of the CDR3: TGTGCCAGCAGCCTCGGGGTGGAAGAGACCCAGTACTTC.

J is TRBJ1-4 and V is TRBV12-3 or TRBV12-4; D uncertain. The V and J ends lost 8 bases and 0 bases respectively, with 7 bases between them. The CDR3 runs 13 residues. DNA for the CDR3: TGTGCCAGCCACCAGACAACTAATGAAAAACTGTTTTTT. This sequence encodes CASHQTTNEKLFF.

The rearrangement uses TRBV29-1 and TRBJ1-2; no firm D call. The germline V gene encodes CDR1 SQVTM and CDR2 ANQGSEA. CDR3 length: 12 amino acids. V was cut by 6 bases and J by 0 bases, with 8 bases left in between. The chain's CDR3 is CSVLNSNYGYTF. CDR3 sequence (DNA): TGCAGCGTGCTCAACTCTAACTATGGCTACACCTTC.

V gene TRBV2 combines with J gene TRBJ1-2; no reliable D call. V lost 3 bases and J lost 10, with 12 bases in between. CDR1 is SNHLY and CDR2 is FYNNEI in the germline V gene. This CDR3 contains 12 residues. The CDR3 sequence: CASSDPQVFYTF. The CDR3 DNA is TGTGCCAGCAGTGATCCTCAGGTCTTCTACACCTTC.

The chain couples TRBV6-4 to TRBJ2-2, with D hard to call. Deletions cut 10 bases from V and 8 bases from J, with 8 bases between. The CDR3 is made up of 10 amino acids. Germline V gene lookup returns CDR1 MRHNA and CDR2 SNTAGT. CDR3 amino acids: CANPVGELFF. The CDR3 DNA reads as TGTGCCAACCCGGTGGGGGAGCTGTTTTTT.

This rearrangement joins TRBV20-1 to TRBJ2-1; D not resolved. Germline-derived CDR1 and CDR2 are DFQATT and SNEGSKA (reference sequence). Trimming left V 5 bases short and J 4 bases short, with 6 bases between. CDR3 size: 11 residues. Written as DNA, the CDR3 is TGCAGTGCTCAACAGTACAATGAGCAGTTCTTC. Translation gives CSAQQYNEQFF.

On this clone: Other DNA sequences within the sample encode an identical CDR3. This chain connects TRBV28 to TRBJ1-2, with TRBD1 matching over 7 bases. Germline-derived CDR1 and CDR2 are MDHEN and SYDVKM. J lost 0 bases, V lost 5 bases, and 3 bases had no gene match. CDR3 length equals 14 residues. CDR3 protein: CASSRQGANYGYTF. The DNA of the CDR3 is TGTGCCAGCAGTCGACAGGGTGCTAACTATGGCTACACCTTC.

As concerns this clone: Other DNA sequences in this sample translate to the same CDR3. The chain combines TRBV19 with TRBJ1-2; TRBD1 aligns across 7 bases. Germline CDR1 LNHDA, CDR2 SQIVND (reference sequence). The CDR3 has 14 amino acids. Trimming at V came to 9 bases and at J to 2 bases, leaving 9 bases not matched to a gene. In nucleotides, the CDR3 is TGTGCCAGCAACACAGGGGCCTTAAACTATGGCTACACCTTC. Protein: CASNTGALNYGYTF.

The chain combines TRBV7-6 with TRBJ1-3; tentative D call: TRBD1 (6 bases). The CDR3 totals 15 residues. CDR1 and CDR2 (germline): SGHVS, FNYEAQ. V was pared by 3 bases and J by 4 bases, with 13 bases between. The CDR3, as DNA: TGTGCCAGCAGCTTTCTGCAGGGGTTCGGAAACACCATATATTTT. Its protein is CASSFLQGFGNTIYF.

The chain has TRBV10-2 and TRBJ2-7; 7 bases map to TRBD1. Unmatched junction bases numbered 7, after V lost 10 bases and J lost 1 base. Germline V lookup: CDR1 WSHSY, CDR2 SAAADI. CDR3 length: 13 residues. The CDR3 is CAIKKQGSYEQYF. The CDR3 nucleotides read TGCGCCATCAAAAAACAGGGGTCCTACGAGCAGTACTTC.

There are a few counts of this clone. The CDR3 coding sequence is TGCGCCAGCAGCCAAGGACAGTACAATCAGCCCCAGCATTTT. It specifies CASSQGQYNQPQHF. This chain uses TRBV4-1 with TRBJ1-5, with a tentative D call TRBD1 (5 bases). Germline V gives CDR1 MGHRA, CDR2 YSYEKL. V was pared by 1 base and J by 3 bases, with 7 bases between. This CDR3 has 14 residues.

This clone has just a few counts. This chain uses TRBV12-5 with TRBJ2-3, with 10 bases fitting TRBD1. CDR3 length: 15 amino acids. The ends lost 5 bases at V and 1 base at J; junction bases unmatched: 3. Per germline, CDR1 LGHNT and CDR2 FRNRAP. CDR3 region: CASGPGTGGTDTQYF. The DNA for the CDR3 is TGTGCTAGTGGTCCCGGGACAGGGGGCACAGATACGCAGTATTTT.